The clone carrying this T cell receptor (beta chain) has at least ten counts. In germline, CDR1 is SGDLS, CDR2 YYNGEE. Trimming pared 3 bases from V and 6 bases from J, leaving 19 bases between. This CDR3 has 15 amino acids. This sample was included in a study of T cells in Graves' hyperthyroidism and ophthalmopathy. TCR beta CDR3 sequences were amplified from RNA transcripts. HTBI primers were the set used in a first-round RT-PCR of the TCR CDR3. Each CDR3 protein gets one entry after TCRdb re-called the multiplex PCR reads with MiXCR. The table lists approximately 590,000 distinct CDR3 sequences, approximately 14% of them singletons.

The gene calls are TRBV9 and TRBJ2-7; possibly TRBD2 for D (6 bases). Sequenced: blood. The TCR sequence derives from a woman aged 30 to 39 with Graves' hyperthyroidism. The CDR3 DNA is TGTGCCAGCAGCGCGGGCGGGATGCTCACCTCCGAGCAGTACTTC. Its translation: CASSAGGMLTSEQYF.